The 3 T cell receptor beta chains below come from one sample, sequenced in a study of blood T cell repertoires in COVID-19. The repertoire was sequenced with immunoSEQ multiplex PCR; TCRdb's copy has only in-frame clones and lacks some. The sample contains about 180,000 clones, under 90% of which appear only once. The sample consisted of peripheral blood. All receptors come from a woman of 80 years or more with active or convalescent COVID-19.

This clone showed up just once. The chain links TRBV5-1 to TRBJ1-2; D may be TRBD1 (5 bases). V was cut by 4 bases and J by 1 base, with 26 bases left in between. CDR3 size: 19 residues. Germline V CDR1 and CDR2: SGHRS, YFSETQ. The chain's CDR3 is CASSVAGGMTDTVNYGYTF. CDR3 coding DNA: TGCGCCAGCAGCGTGGCGGGGGGTATGACCGATACTGTTAACTATGGCTACACCTTC.

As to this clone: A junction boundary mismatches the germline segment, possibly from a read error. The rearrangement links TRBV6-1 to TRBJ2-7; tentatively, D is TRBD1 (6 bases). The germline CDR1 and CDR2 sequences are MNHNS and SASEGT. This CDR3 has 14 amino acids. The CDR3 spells CASSEGTDSGVKDF. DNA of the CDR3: TGTGCCAGCAGTGAAGGGACAGACTCCGGGGTGAAGGACTTC.

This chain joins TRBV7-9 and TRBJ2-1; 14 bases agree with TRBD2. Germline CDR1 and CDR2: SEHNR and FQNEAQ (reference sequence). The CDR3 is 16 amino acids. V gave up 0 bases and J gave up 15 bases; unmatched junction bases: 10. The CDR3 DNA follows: TGTGCCAGCAGCTTAGCGAGTTCGACTAGCGGGAGGGACCTGTTCTTC. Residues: CASSLASSTSGRDLFF.